Presented here are 17 T cell receptor beta chains from one specimen sequenced in a study of cytomegalovirus exposure and HLA in healthy donors. Some clones are missing from TCRdb's copy, which holds only in-frame ones; the method was immunoSEQ multiplex PCR. This table has about 170,000 clones, roughly 95% appearing once. The material sequenced was PBMCs. The origin of the receptors is a woman younger than 30 in good health and CMV-seronegative.

As for this clone: Relative to the germline gene, one junction end is altered; a read error may explain this. V is TRBV5-1 and J is TRBJ1-2, with D perhaps TRBD1 (5 bases). This CDR3 contains 16 residues. Germline-derived CDR1 and CDR2 are SGHRS and YFSETQ. The CDR3 loop reads CATSLGAGTTNYGYTF. The CDR3 nucleotides read TGCGCCACCAGCCTGGGAGCGGGGACCACTAACTATGGCTACACCTTC.

This rearrangement joins TRBV29-1 to TRBJ2-2; 9 bases fit TRBD1. From germline, CDR1 is SQVTM and CDR2 ANQGSEA. The CDR3 spans 15 residues. V lost 5 bases and J lost 4; bases outside the gene matches: 8. CDR3 in amino acids: CSVHPGTGTTGELFF. CDR3 nucleotide sequence: TGCAGCGTTCATCCCGGGACAGGGACCACCGGGGAGCTGTTTTTT.

This rearrangement joins TRBV27 to TRBJ1-3; D gene ambiguous. Looked up from germline, CDR1 is MNHEY and CDR2 is SMNVEV (reference sequence). The CDR3 is 15 residues long. Trimming shortened V by 4 bases and J by 0 bases, and 10 bases separated the two germline ends. The CDR3 sequence: CASSSGLISGNTIYF. CDR3 DNA sequence: TGTGCCAGCAGTTCTGGGCTCATCTCTGGAAACACCATATATTTT.

The rearrangement links TRBV6-1 to TRBJ1-1; the D gene is possibly TRBD1 (6 bases). V lost 5 bases and J lost 4, with 17 bases in between. Germline V CDR1 and CDR2: MNHNS, SASEGT. CDR3 length equals 15 residues. CDR3 sequence (DNA): TGTGCCAGCAGTACCGGACAGATTCTAGTCACTGAAGCTTTCTTT. Residues: CASSTGQILVTEAFF.

This chain joins TRBV7-6 and TRBJ1-1; 8 positions agree with TRBD1. There are 16 residues in the CDR3. The germline CDR1 and CDR2 sequences are SGHVS and FNYEAQ. The V gene end was trimmed by 1 base and the J gene end by 3 bases; junction bases not matched to a gene: 7. For the CDR3, the DNA is TGTGCCAGCAGCTTAGGTGCGGCAGGGGGCCACACTGAAGCTTTCTTT. The encoded protein is CASSLGAAGGHTEAFF.

This chain connects TRBV7-9 to TRBJ2-1; a possible D gene is TRBD2 (5 bases). Trimming took off 7 bases at V and 9 bases at J, with 13 bases between the two ends. In germline, CDR1 is SEHNR, CDR2 FQNEAQ (reference sequence). The CDR3 is 12 amino acids. CDR3 amino acids: CASNSWAGEQFF. For the CDR3, the DNA is TGTGCCAGCAACTCCTGGGCGGGTGAGCAGTTCTTC.

The CDR3 spells CASSQYSGGNNEQFF. DNA for the CDR3: TGTGCCAGCAGCCAGTATAGCGGGGGGAACAATGAGCAGTTCTTC. This chain connects TRBV4-2 to TRBJ2-1, with 10 bases aligning to TRBD2. The germline CDR1 and CDR2 sequences are LGHNA and YNFKEQ. This CDR3 contains 15 residues. Trimming cost V 3 bases and J 5 bases; bases outside gene matches: 4.

The gene calls are TRBV6-1 and TRBJ2-5, with 9 bases matching TRBD1. Germline CDR1 is MNHNS and CDR2 is SASEGT. The CDR3 loop spans 15 amino acids. Trimming at V came to 4 bases and at J to 4 bases, leaving 7 bases not matched to a gene. CDR3 sequence: CASSGRQGGGETQYF. DNA of the CDR3: TGTGCCAGCAGTGGCCGACAGGGGGGGGGAGAGACCCAGTACTTC.

The rearrangement uses TRBV4-3 and TRBJ2-7, with no clear D. The CDR3 consists of 15 residues. Germline V CDR1 and CDR2: LGHNA, YSLEER. Between the trimmed V and J ends, which lost 3 bases and 2 bases, there was a span of 14 bases. The CDR3 region is CASSHQTGSPYEQYF. CDR3 coding DNA: TGCGCCAGCAGCCACCAAACCGGGTCACCCTACGAGCAGTACTTC.

The rearrangement joins TRBV7-9 to TRBJ2-3, with D tentatively TRBD1 (5 bases). With 6 bases removed from V and 3 bases from J, the gap between germline ends came to 7 bases. The CDR3 is 12 amino acids. Germline lookup yields CDR1 SEHNR and CDR2 FQNEAQ (reference sequence). CDR3 amino acids: CASRPGTDTQYF. As DNA, the CDR3 is TGTGCCAGCAGACCAGGGACAGATACGCAGTATTTT. Supplemented by reference TRBV7-9 and TRBJ2-3, the full variable domain reads DTGVSQNPRHKITKRGQNVTFRCDPISEHNRLYWYRQTLGQGPEFLTYFQNEAQLEKSRLLSDRFSAERPKGSFSTLEIQRTEQGDSAMYLCASRPGTDTQYFGPGTRLTVL.

The genes are TRBV4-2 and TRBJ2-5; D remains unclear. Looked up from germline, CDR1 is LGHNA and CDR2 is YNFKEQ. V lost 0 bases, J lost 7 bases, and 12 bases lay in between. The CDR3 consists of 14 residues. CDR3 coding DNA: TGTGCCAGCAGCCAAGATTCTCAGGTCGGGACCCAGTACTTC. It encodes CASSQDSQVGTQYF.

In its sample, this clone was seen once. The chain is built from TRBV4-3 and TRBJ1-2, with 8 bases lining up with TRBD1. V was clipped by 1 base and J by 2 bases; unmatched bases: 6. The CDR3 runs to 16 residues. CDR1 is LGHNA, CDR2 YSLEER, per germline. The CDR3 spells CASSQGGPGGNYGYTF. The DNA of the CDR3 is TGCGCCAGCAGCCAAGGGGGTCCAGGGGGCAACTATGGCTACACCTTC.

This sequence joins TRBV9 and TRBJ2-3, with TRBD2 matching over 12 bases. V was clipped by 5 bases and J by 0 bases; unmatched bases: 4. The CDR3 consists of 16 residues. CDR1 SGDLS and CDR2 YYNGEE come from the germline V gene. CDR3 DNA: TGTGCCAGCAGTCCTAGCGGGGGGGCTAGCACAGATACGCAGTATTTT. Translating gives CASSPSGGASTDTQYF.

The chain couples TRBV7-6 to TRBJ2-7; TRBD1 aligns across 9 bases. V was clipped by 5 bases and J by 5 bases; unmatched bases: 7. Germline-derived CDR1 and CDR2 are SGHVS and FNYEAQ. The CDR3 spans 14 residues. The CDR3 loop is CASSAAGTGNEQYF. DNA for the CDR3: TGTGCCAGCAGCGCGGCCGGGACAGGGAACGAGCAGTACTTC.

The genes are TRBV5-1 and TRBJ2-1, with 13 nucleotides matching TRBD2. Germline assignment: CDR1 SGHRS and CDR2 YFSETQ. CDR3 length: 15 amino acids. After removal of 2 bases from V and 12 bases from J, the junction contained 8 bases not matched to a gene. CDR3 sequence (DNA): TGCGCCAGCAGCTTCTGGACTAGCGGGGGAGCGTGGCAGTTCTTC. Translating gives CASSFWTSGGAWQFF.

This clone was counted a single time. This chain joins TRBV7-3 and TRBJ2-3; 7 bases line up with TRBD2. Germline CDR1 SGHTA, CDR2 FQGTGA. The trim removed 5 bases at V and 1 base at J, leaving 9 bases unmatched. The CDR3 has 16 amino acids. This chain's CDR3 is CASSTLGGGRTDTQYF. The CDR3 DNA reads as TGTGCCAGCAGCACCCTGGGGGGGGGTCGCACAGATACGCAGTATTTT.

The chain is built from TRBV5-1 and TRBJ1-1, with D maybe TRBD1 (5 bases). Germline-derived CDR1 and CDR2 are SGHRS and YFSETQ. This CDR3 comprises 14 residues. V gave up 0 bases and J gave up 0 bases, with 6 bases separating them. The CDR3 loop reads CASSLEQVNTEAFF. The CDR3 DNA sequence: TGCGCCAGCAGCTTGGAACAGGTGAACACTGAAGCTTTCTTT.